This entry describes one T cell receptor beta chain. No antigen is known for it. Sequenced by immunoSEQ multiplex PCR; TCRdb stores in-frame clones only, minus some. The table has about 82,000 clones, about 90% seen once. The data stem from a study of identifying expanded T cells in peripheral blood. Study outcomes and limitations: Differentially abundant clones: roughly 1.2 between replicates, 15 to 17 at around 2 weeks, around 20 at four. Variance in clone template counts between two-week samples significantly increased with total template count across all healthy donors.

V was trimmed by 4 bases and J by 0 bases, leaving 13 bases between them. The CDR3 runs 17 residues. The germline gives CDR1 MGHDK, CDR2 SYGVNS. Collection occurred without any documented infections or immune events in donors. The specimen sequenced was blood. This sequence joins TRBV25-1 and TRBJ2-6; perhaps TRBD2 as D (6 bases). The receptor comes from a person aged 18-69 years in good health. Here the CDR3 reads CASSGHLGGSGANVLTF. The DNA for the CDR3 is TGTGCCAGCAGTGGGCACCTCGGGGGCTCTGGGGCCAACGTCCTGACTTTC.